The clone carrying this TCR beta chain was detected a few times. Its specificity is not known. The CDR3 is 15 amino acids. Trimming shortened V by 5 bases and J by 3 bases, and 14 bases separated the two germline ends. TCRdb reprocessed the RACE reads via MiXCR and lists one record per CDR3 protein. The sample lists some 360,000 distinct CDR3 sequences, roughly 5.3% occurring once. The data originate from a study of human T cells and chemical hapten exposure. The study, taken as a whole, reports: The immune response of these alopecia patients might not match healthy individuals'. Relative to control repertoires, expanded TCRs gave rise to significantly more large CDR3 similarity clusters. Positively correlated with patch test score were the counts of PT1 expanded TCRs.

Time point indicated: pre-sensitization, week 0. Treatment given: therapeutic diphenylcyclopropenone sensitization with weekly scalp DPC. Every patch test was put on after a blood sample was taken. The receptor's source is a woman aged 45-65 years with alopecia areata. Some clones in this sample may be carry-over from other donors' samples. The chain combines TRBV12-3 or TRBV12-4 with TRBJ1-5, with a weak D call TRBD1 (6 bases). The sample here was whole blood, taken in connection with sensitization to the hapten diphenylcyclopropenone (DPC). The CDR3 DNA is TGTGCCAGCAGTCTAGGTTACAGGGACAATCAGCCCCAGCATTTT. Translating it yields CASSLGYRDNQPQHF.